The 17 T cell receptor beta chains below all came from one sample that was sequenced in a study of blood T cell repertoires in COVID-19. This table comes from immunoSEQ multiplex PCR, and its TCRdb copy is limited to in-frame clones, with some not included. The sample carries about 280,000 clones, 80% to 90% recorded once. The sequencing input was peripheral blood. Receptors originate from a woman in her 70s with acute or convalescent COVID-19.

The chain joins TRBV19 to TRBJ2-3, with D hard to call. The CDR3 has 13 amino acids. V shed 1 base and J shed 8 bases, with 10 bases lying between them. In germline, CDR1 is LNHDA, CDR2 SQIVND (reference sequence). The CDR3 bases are TGTGCCAGTAGTATAGGGCCGAAAAGTACGCAGTATTTT. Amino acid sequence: CASSIGPKSTQYF.

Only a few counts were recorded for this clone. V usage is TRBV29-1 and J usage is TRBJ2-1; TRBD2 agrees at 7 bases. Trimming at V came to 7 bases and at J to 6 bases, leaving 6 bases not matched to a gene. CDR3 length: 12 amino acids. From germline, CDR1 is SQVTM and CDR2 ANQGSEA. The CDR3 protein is CSAGTTFNEQFF. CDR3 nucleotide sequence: TGCAGCGCCGGGACTACCTTCAATGAGCAGTTCTTC.

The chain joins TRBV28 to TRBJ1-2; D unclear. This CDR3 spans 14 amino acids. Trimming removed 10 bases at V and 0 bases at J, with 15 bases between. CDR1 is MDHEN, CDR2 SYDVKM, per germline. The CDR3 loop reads CAITAGSTNYGYTF. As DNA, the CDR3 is TGTGCCATTACCGCCGGGTCTACTAACTATGGCTACACCTTC.

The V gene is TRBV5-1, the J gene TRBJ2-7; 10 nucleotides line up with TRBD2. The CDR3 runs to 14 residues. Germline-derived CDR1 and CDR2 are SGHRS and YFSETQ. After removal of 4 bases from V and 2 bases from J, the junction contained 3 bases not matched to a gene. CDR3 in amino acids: CASSPTSGAYEQYF. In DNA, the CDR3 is TGCGCCAGCAGCCCCACTAGCGGGGCCTACGAGCAGTACTTC. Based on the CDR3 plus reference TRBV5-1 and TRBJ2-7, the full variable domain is KAGVTQTPRYLIKTRGQQVTLSCSPISGHRSVSWYQQTPGQGLQFLFEYFSETQRNKGNFPGRFSGRQFSNSRSEMNVSTLELGDSALYLCASSPTSGAYEQYFGPGTRLTVT.

The chain's CDR3 is CASSPSIPGQGLGYGYTF. CDR3 in DNA: TGCGCCAGCAGCCCATCCATTCCGGGACAGGGGCTGGGGTATGGCTACACCTTC. This chain links TRBV4-1 with TRBJ1-2; TRBD1 matches at 10 bases. The CDR3 has 18 amino acids. CDR1 and CDR2 from the germline V gene are MGHRA and YSYEKL. V lost 4 bases, J lost 5 bases, and 16 bases stayed unmatched.

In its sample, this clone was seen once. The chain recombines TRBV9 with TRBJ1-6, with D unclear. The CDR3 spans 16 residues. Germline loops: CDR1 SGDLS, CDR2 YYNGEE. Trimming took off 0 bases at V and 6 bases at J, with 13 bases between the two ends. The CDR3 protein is CASSVASYQTNSPLHF. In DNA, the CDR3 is TGTGCCAGCAGCGTAGCTAGTTACCAGACTAATTCACCCCTCCACTTT.

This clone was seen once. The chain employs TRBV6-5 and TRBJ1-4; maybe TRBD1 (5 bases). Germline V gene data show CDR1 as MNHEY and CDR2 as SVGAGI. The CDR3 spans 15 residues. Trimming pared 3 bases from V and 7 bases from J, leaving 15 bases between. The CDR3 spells CASSYVRQGGEKLFF. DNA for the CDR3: TGTGCCAGCAGTTATGTTCGGCAGGGAGGTGAAAAACTGTTTTTT.

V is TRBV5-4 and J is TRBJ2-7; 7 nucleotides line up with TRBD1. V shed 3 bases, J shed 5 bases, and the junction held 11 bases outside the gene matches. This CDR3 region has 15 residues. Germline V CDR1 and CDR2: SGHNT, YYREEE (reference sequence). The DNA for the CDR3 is TGTGCCAGCAGCTCCCGGGACAGAGTTCGGGACGAGCAGTACTTC. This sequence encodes CASSSRDRVRDEQYF.

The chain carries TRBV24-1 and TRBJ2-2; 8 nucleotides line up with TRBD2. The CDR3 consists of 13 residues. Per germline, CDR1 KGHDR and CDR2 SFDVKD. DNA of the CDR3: TGTGCTTCGAGCGGGGGGAACACCGGGGAGCTGTTTTTT. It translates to CASSGGNTGELFF.

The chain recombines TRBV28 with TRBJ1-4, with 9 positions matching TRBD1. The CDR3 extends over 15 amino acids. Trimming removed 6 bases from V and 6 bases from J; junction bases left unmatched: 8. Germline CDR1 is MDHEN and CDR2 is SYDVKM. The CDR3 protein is CASSSAGTGHEKLFF. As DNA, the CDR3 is TGTGCCAGCAGCTCCGCCGGGACAGGGCATGAAAAACTGTTTTTT.

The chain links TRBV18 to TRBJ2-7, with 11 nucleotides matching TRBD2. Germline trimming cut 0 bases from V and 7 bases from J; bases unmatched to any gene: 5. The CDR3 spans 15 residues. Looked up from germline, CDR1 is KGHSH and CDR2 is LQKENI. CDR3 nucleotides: TGTGCCAGCTCACCACCCGGGACTAGCGGCGGGGAGCAGTACTTC. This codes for CASSPPGTSGGEQYF. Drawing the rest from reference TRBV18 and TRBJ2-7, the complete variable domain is NAGVMQNPRHLVRRRGQEARLRCSPMKGHSHVYWYRQLPEEGLKFMVYLQKENIIDESGMPKERFSAEFPKEGPSILRIQQVVRGDSAAYFCASSPPGTSGGEQYFGPGTRLTVT.

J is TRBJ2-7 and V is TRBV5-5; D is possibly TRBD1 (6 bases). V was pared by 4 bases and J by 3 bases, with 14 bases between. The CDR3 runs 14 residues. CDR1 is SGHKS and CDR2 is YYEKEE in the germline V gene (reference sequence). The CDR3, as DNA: TGTGCCAGCAGCCCCCGGACAGCCGACTACGAGCAGTACTTC. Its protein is CASSPRTADYEQYF.

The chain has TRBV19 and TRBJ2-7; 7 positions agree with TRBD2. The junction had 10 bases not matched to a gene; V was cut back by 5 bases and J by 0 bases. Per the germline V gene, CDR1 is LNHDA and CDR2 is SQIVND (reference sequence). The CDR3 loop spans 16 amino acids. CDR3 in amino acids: CASSLGGRGISYEQYF. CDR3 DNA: TGTGCCAGTAGTCTTGGCGGGCGGGGGATCTCCTACGAGCAGTACTTC.

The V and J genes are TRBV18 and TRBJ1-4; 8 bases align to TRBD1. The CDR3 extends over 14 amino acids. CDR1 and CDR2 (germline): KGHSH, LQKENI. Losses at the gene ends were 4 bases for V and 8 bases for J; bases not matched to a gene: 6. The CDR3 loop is CASSLGQGREKLFF. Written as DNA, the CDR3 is TGTGCCAGCTCACTCGGACAGGGAAGGGAAAAACTGTTTTTT.

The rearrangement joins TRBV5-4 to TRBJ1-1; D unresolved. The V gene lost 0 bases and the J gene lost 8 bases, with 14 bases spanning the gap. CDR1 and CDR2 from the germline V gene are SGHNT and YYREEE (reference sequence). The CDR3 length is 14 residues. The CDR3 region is CASSLELESTEAFF. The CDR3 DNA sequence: TGTGCCAGCAGCTTGGAGCTTGAATCCACGGAAGCTTTCTTT.

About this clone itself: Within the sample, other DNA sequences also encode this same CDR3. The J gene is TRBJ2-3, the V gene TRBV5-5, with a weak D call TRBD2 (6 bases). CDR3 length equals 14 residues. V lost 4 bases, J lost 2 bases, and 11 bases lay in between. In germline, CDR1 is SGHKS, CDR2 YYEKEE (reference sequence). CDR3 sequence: CASSRGLYTDTQYF. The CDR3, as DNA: TGTGCCAGCAGCAGGGGACTCTACACAGATACGCAGTATTTT.

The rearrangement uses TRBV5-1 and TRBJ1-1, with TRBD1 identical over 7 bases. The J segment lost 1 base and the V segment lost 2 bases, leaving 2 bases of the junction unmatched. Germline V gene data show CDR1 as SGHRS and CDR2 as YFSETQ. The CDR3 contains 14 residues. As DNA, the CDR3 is TGCGCCAGCAGCTTCGACAGGGAGAACACTGAAGCTTTCTTT. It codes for CASSFDRENTEAFF.